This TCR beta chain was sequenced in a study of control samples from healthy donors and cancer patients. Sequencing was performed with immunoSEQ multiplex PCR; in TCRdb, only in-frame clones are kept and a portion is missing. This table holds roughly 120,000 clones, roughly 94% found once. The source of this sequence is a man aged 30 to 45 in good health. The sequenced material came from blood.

The CDR3: CASSEAWTGATF. Written as DNA, the CDR3 is TGTGCCAGCAGTGAAGCTTGGACAGGCGCAACTTTC. The gene calls are TRBV2 and TRBJ2-6; 7 bases are shared with TRBD1. Germline CDR1 is SNHLY and CDR2 is FYNNEI. The ends lost 0 bases at V and 19 bases at J; junction bases unmatched: 6. The CDR3 is made up of 12 amino acids. Together with reference TRBV2 and TRBJ2-6, the CDR3 gives the full variable domain: EPEVTQTPSHQVTQMGQEVILRCVPISNHLYFYWYRQILGQKVEFLVSFYNNEISEKSEIFDDQFSVERPDGSNFTLKIRSTKLEDSAMYFCASSEAWTGATFGAGSRLTVL.